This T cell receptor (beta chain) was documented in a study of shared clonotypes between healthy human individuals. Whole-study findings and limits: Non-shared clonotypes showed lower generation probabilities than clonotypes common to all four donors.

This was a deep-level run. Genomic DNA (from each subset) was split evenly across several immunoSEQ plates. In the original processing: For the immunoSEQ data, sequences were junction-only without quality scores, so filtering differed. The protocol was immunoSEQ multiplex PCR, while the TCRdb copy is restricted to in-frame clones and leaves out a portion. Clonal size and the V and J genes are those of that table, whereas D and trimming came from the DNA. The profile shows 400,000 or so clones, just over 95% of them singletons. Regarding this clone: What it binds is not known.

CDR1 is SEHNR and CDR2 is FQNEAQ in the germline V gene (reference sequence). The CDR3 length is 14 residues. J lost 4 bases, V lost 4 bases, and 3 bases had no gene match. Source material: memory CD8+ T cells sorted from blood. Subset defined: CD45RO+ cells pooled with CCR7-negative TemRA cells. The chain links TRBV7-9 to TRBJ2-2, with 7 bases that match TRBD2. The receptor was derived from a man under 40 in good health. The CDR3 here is CASSSGGRTGELFF. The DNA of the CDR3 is TGTGCCAGCAGCTCGGGAGGACGCACCGGGGAGCTGTTTTTT.